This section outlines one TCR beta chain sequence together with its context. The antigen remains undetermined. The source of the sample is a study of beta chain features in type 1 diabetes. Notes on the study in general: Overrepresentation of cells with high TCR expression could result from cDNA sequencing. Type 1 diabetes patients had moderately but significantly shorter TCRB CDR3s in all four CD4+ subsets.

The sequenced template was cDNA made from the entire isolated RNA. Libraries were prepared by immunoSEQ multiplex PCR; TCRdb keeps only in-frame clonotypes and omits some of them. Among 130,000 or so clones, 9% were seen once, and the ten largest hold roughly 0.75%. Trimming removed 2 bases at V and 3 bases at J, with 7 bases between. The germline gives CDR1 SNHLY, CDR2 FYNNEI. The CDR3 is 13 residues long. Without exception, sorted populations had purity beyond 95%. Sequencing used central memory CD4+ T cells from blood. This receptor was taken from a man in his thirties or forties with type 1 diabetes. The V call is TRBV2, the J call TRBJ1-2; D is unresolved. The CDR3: CASSESQYYGYTF. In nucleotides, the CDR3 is TGTGCCAGCAGTGAATCGCAGTACTATGGCTACACCTTC.